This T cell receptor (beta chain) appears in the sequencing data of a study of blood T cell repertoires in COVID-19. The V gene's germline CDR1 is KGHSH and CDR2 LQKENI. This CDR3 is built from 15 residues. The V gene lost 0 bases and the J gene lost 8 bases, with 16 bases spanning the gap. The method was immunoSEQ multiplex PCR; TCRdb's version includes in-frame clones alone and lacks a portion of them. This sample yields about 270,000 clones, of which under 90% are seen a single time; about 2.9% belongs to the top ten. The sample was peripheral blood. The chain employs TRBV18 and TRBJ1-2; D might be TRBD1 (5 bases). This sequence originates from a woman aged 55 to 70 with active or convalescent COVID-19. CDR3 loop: CASSPPGRAADGYTF. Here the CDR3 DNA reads TGTGCCAGCTCACCACCGGGCAGGGCGGCGGACGGCTACACCTTC.